This TCR beta chain was profiled in a study of T cell responses to AZD1222 COVID-19 vaccine. Study-wide context: Second-dose recipients at about 4 or about 12 weeks were treated as one pooled group.

Study-wide results and caveats: Baseline serology detected seropositivity in only six or seven AZD1222 recipients. Two AZD1222 doses significantly raised spike-specific TCR breadth and depth over controls. Among the donors, most were white British and more were female, and clonal diversity was possibly underestimated.

V lost 5 bases, J lost 4 bases, and 8 bases stayed unmatched. Per germline, CDR1 SGHVS and CDR2 FQNEAQ. The CDR3 spans 14 residues. On this clone: Its specificity is unknown.

The assay was immunoSEQ multiplex PCR, and TCRdb's table has in-frame clones only and misses some. The table records about 100,000 clones, 85% to 90% of them present only once. V usage is TRBV7-8 and J usage is TRBJ2-7; 7 nucleotides align to TRBD2. Specimen: peripheral blood, collected on day 0 of AZD1222 vaccination. This TCR was recovered from an adult in good health. Written as DNA, the CDR3 is TGTGCCAGCAGCCGAACGGGGGGTGGGTACGAGCAGTACTTC. It specifies CASSRTGGGYEQYF.